The rows below give T cell receptor beta chains drawn from one sample of a study of blood T cell repertoires in COVID-19. TCRdb's copy holds only in-frame clones and misses some; the assay was immunoSEQ multiplex PCR. The sample shows 150,000 to 200,000 clones, about 86% of them seen only once. What was sequenced was peripheral blood. All receptors derive from a woman under 30 who had recovered from COVID-19. Each CDR3 is given with its conserved first and last residue. A D gene is named only where the DNA matches it firmly. Part of the rows lack a size; the others show once, few, many or a class for expanded clones.

>TRBJ2-5|-|TRBV7-2|-
TGTGCCAGCAGCTCCACATTGTACCAAGAGACCCAGTACTTC
CASSSTLYQETQYF
>TRBJ1-2|-|TRBV27|-
TGTGCCAGCAGTTTCGAGGGGGACTATGGCTACACCTTC
CASSFEGDYGYTF
>TRBJ1-5|-|TRBV7-9|-
TGTGCCAGCAGCTTAGGTGGGGGGGGCCAGCCCCAGCATTTT
CASSLGGGGQPQHF
>TRBJ1-5|-|TRBV9|-
TGTGCCAGCAGCGTTTCGGGGAATGGCAATCAGCCCCAGCATTTT
CASSVSGNGNQPQHF
>TRBJ2-5|-|TRBV7-9|-
TGTGCCAGCAGCTTAGCGGCGGTAGTAGAAGAGACCCAGTACTTC
CASSLAAVVEETQYF
>TRBJ2-6|-|TRBV6-2/TRBV6-3|-
TGTGCCAGCAGTTACAGGGCTGGACAAAACTCTGGGGCCAACGTCCTGACTTTC
CASSYRAGQNSGANVLTF
>TRBJ1-1|-|TRBV7-3|-
TGTGCCAGCAGCCCCACCTACAGGGACACTGAAGCTTTCTTT
CASSPTYRDTEAFF
>TRBJ2-2|TRBD1|TRBV7-9|-
TGTGCCAGCAGCTTAGGGACAGGGATGAACACCGGGGAGCTGTTTTTT
CASSLGTGMNTGELFF
>TRBJ2-1|TRBD2|TRBV11-2|-
TGTGCCAGCAGCTCACTAGCGGGGGGGGAAAATGAGCAGTTCTTC
CASSSLAGGENEQFF
>TRBJ1-4|TRBD1|TRBV5-1|once
TGCGCCAGCATGGATCTTATATACCGGGACAGGGCGTCAACTAATGAAAAACTGTTTTTT
CASMDLIYRDRASTNEKLFF
>TRBJ1-1|-|TRBV7-9|few
TGTGCCAGCTTCCGGGTATCCGAAGCTTTCTTT
CASFRVSEAFF
>TRBJ1-2|TRBD1|TRBV19|-
TGTGCCAGTAGTAAACAGGGGGGAAGTGGCTACACCTTC
CASSKQGGSGYTF
>TRBJ1-2|-|TRBV7-9|-
TGTGCCAGCAGCGACAGGCCTAACTATGGCTACACCTTC
CASSDRPNYGYTF
>TRBJ1-1|-|TRBV6-5|-
TGTGCCAGCAGTTACGACGGACTAACGTACACTGAAGCTTTCTTT
CASSYDGLTYTEAFF
>TRBJ2-3|TRBD1|TRBV7-6|-
TGTGCCAGCAGCCGGACAGGGGCGACCACAGATACGCAGTATTTT
CASSRTGATTDTQYF
>TRBJ1-2|TRBD1|TRBV18|-
TGTGCCAGCTCACCCTTAGCTGGACAGGGCTCGGATGGCTACACCTTC
CASSPLAGQGSDGYTF